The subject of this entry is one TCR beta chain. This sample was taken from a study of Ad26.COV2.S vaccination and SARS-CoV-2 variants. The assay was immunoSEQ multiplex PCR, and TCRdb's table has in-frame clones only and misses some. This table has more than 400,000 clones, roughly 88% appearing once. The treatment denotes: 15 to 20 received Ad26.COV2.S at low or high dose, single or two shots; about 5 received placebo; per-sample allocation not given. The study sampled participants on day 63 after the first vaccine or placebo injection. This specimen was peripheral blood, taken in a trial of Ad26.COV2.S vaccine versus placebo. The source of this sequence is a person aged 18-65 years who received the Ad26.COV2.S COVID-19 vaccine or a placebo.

CDR3 nucleotide sequence: TGTGCCAGCAGCTTGGAATTTTCGGAAGGGGACGGAAACACCATATATTTT. This gives the protein CASSLEFSEGDGNTIYF. V is TRBV11-2 and J is TRBJ1-3, with D possibly TRBD1 on 5 matching bases. The germline CDR1 and CDR2 sequences are SGHAT and FQNNGV. V was cut by 3 bases and J by 4 bases, with 19 bases left in between. This CDR3 has 17 amino acids.